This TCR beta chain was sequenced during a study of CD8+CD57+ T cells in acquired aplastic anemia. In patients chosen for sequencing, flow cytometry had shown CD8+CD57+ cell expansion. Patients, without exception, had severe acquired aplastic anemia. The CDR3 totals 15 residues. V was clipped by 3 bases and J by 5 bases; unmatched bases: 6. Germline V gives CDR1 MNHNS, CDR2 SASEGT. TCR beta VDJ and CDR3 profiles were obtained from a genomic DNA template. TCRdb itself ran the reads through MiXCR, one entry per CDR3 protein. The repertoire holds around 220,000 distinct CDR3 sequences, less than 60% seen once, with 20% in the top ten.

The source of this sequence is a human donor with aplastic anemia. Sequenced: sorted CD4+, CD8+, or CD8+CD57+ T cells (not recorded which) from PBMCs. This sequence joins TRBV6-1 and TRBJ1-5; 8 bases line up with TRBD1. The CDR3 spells CASSEARTGYQPQHF. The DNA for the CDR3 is TGTGCCAGCAGTGAGGCGAGGACAGGGTATCAGCCCCAGCATTTT.